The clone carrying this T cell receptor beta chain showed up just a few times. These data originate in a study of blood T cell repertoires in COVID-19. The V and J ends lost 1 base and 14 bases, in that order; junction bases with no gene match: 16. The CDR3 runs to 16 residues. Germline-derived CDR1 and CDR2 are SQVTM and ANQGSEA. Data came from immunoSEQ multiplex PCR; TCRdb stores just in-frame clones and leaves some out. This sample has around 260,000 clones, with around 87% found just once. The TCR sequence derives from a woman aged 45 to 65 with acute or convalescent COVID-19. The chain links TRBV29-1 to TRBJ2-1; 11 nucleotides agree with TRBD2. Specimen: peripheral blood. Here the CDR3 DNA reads TGCAGCGTTGAAGTGGAGGGTCGGCTGTTGACTAGCGGGGAGTTCTTC. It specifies CSVEVEGRLLTSGEFF.